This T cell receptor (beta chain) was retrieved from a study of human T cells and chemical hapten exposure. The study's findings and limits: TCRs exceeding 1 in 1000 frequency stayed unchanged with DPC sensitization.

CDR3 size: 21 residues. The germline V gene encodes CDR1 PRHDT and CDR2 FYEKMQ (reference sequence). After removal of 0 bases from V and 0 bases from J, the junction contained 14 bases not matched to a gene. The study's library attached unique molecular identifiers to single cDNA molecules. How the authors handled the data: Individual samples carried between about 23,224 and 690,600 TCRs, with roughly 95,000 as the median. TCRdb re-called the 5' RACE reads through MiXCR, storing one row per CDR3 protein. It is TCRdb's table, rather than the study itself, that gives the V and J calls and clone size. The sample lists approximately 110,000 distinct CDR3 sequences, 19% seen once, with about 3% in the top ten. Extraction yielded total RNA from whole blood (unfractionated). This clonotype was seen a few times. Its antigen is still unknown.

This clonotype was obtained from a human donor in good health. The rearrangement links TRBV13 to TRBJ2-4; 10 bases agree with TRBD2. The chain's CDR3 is CASSLGSRGLAGGLAKNIQYF. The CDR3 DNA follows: TGTGCCAGCAGCTTAGGTTCTCGAGGATTAGCGGGAGGACTAGCCAAAAACATTCAGTACTTC.